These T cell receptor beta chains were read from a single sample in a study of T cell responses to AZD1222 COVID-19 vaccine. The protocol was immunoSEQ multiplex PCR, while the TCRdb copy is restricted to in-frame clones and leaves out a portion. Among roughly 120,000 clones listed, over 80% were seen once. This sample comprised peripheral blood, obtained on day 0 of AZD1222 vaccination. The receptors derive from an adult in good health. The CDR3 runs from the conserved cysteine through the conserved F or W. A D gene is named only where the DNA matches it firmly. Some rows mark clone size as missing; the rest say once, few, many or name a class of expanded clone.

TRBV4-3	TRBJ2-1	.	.	TGCGCCAGCAGCCAAGATCGTGGGAAGGGGAATGAGCAGTTCTTC	CASSQDRGKGNEQFF
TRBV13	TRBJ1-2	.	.	TGTGCCAGCAGCTTTTCGGCTCATAGGATATACACCTTC	CASSFSAHRIYTF
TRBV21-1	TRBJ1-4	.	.	TGTGCCAGCACCAAAGAGGACAAGGGCGAAAAACTGTTTTTT	CASTKEDKGEKLFF
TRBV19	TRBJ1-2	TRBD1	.	TGTGCCAGTAGCCGATCCGGGACAGGGACGATAAGCCGTGGCTACACCTTC	CASSRSGTGTISRGYTF
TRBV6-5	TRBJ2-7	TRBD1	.	TGTGCCAGCAGGAAAACAGGGGGATACGAGCAGTACTTC	CASRKTGGYEQYF
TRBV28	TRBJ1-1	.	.	TGTGCCAGCAGTTTTGGGGGGATGATCGCTGAAGCTTTCTTT	CASSFGGMIAEAFF
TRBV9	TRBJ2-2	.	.	TGTGCCAGCAGCCCCCTGGAGGGATCGTCCGGGGAGCTGTTTTTT	CASSPLEGSSGELFF
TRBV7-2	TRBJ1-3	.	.	TGTGCCAGCAGCTTTGTGTATGCAGGGGCACAATCTGGAAACACCATATATTTT	CASSFVYAGAQSGNTIYF
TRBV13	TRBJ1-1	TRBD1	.	TGTGCCAGCACCCCGACAGGGGCAACTGAAGCTTTCTTT	CASTPTGATEAFF
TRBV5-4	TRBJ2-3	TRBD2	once	TGTGCCAGCAGCCCCGCGCGGAGCGGGGACACAGATACGCAGTATTTT	CASSPARSGDTDTQYF
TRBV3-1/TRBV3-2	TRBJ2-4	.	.	TGTGCCAGCAGTCACCCCCACGAGGAGGGGCGAGGAAACATTCAGTACTTC	CASSHPHEEGRGNIQYF
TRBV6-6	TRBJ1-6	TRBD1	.	TGTGCCGGAAGGACAGGGAATTCACCCCTCCACTTT	CAGRTGNSPLHF
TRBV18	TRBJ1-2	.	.	TGTGCCAGCTCGCGTCAAGAGGGGTCTTACTATGGCTACACCTTC	CASSRQEGSYYGYTF
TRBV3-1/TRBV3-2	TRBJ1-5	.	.	TGTGCCAGCAGCCAAGAATTAGGGGGAAATCAGCCCCAGCATTTT	CASSQELGGNQPQHF
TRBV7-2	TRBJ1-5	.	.	TGTGCCAGCAGGCGATCAGGGGAACTTAGTCAGCCCCAGCATTTT	CASRRSGELSQPQHF
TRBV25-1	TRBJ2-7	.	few	TGTGCCAGCCGGTTCGGGACAAAGCAGTACTTC	CASRFGTKQYF
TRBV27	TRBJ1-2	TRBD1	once	TGTGCCAGCAGCAGACAGGGTAGCTACTATGGCTACACCTTC	CASSRQGSYYGYTF
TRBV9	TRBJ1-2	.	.	TGTGCCAGCAGCGGGGAGGACGGCTACACCTTC	CASSGEDGYTF
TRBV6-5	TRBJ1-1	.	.	TGTGCCAGCAGTTACGAGGGGAGAACTGAAGCTTTCTTT	CASSYEGRTEAFF
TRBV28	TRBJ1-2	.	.	TGTGCCAGCAGTTTAGCGGGACGTAGCTATGGCTACACCTTC	CASSLAGRSYGYTF
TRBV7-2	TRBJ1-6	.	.	TGTGCCAGCAGCTTCCCCCAGGGGAATTCACCCCTCCACTTT	CASSFPQGNSPLHF
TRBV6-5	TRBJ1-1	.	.	TGTGCCAGCAGTTACTCGAGGACAGTGAACACTGAAGCTTTCTTT	CASSYSRTVNTEAFF
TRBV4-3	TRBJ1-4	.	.	TGCGCCAGCAGCCAAGAGCCGGCAACTAATGAAAAACTGTTTTTT	CASSQEPATNEKLFF
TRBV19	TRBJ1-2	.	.	TGTGCCAGTAATAGGTCAGAGGAGCGCGGGTACACCTTC	CASNRSEERGYTF
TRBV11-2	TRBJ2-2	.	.	TGTGCCAGCAGCCCAGAGGTCACCGGGGAGCTGTTTTTT	CASSPEVTGELFF
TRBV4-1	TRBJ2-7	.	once	TGCGCCAGCAGCCAAGACCTCTCAGGCTACGAGCAGTACTTC	CASSQDLSGYEQYF
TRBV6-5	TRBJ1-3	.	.	TGTGCCAGCGGGCCAGGGATGGGAAACACCATATATTTT	CASGPGMGNTIYF
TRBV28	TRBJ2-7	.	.	TGTGCCAGCAGTCTACCCGGCAGGGTGTACGAGCAGTACTTC	CASSLPGRVYEQYF
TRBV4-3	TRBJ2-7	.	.	TGCGCCAGCAGCCAAGAGACGGACTACGAGCAGTACTTC	CASSQETDYEQYF
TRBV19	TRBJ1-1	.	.	TGTGCCAGTAGTATGGCCACTGAAGCTTTCTTT	CASSMATEAFF
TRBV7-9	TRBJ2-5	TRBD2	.	TGTGCCAGCAGCTTTTCAGGCGGGGGGGACCAAGAGACCCAGTACTTC	CASSFSGGGDQETQYF
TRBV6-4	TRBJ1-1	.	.	TGTGCCAGCAGATTAGACCCGGGGACTGAAGCTTTCTTT	CASRLDPGTEAFF